This TCR beta chain was sequenced in a study of T cells after yellow fever vaccination. Points from the study as a whole: Compared with primary, the secondary response was weaker and peaked at day 5, not 15. Contamination by abundant bulk-population clonotypes could be present in FACS-sorted repertoires.

In this sample, this clonotype turned up a few times. Its target is not known. Germline CDR1 SEHNR, CDR2 FQNEAQ (reference sequence). This CDR3 contains 13 residues. After removal of 7 bases from V and 5 bases from J, the junction contained 7 bases not matched to a gene. TCRdb processed the 5' RACE reads anew with MiXCR; each CDR3 protein has one entry. This table has a few hundred thousand distinct CDR3 sequences, 8.5% to 9% appearing once. Sample: PBMCs, taken on the day of the first yellow fever vaccination. The chain joins TRBV7-9 to TRBJ1-2; 7 nucleotides agree with TRBD1. The TCR was taken from a man aged 18 to 29 who received the YFV17D yellow fever vaccine. CDR3 residues: CASTLDRAYGYTF. CDR3 nucleotide sequence: TGTGCCAGCACCCTAGACAGGGCTTATGGCTACACCTTC.